Presented here are 13 T cell receptor beta chains from one specimen sequenced in a study of T cells in Graves' hyperthyroidism and ophthalmopathy. Researchers amplified the TCR beta CDR3 regions from RNA transcripts. TCR CDR3 underwent first-round RT-PCR with the HTBI primer set. MiXCR was run by TCRdb on the multiplex PCR reads, yielding one entry per CDR3 protein. The data contain hundreds of thousands of distinct CDR3 sequences, approximately 15% of them singletons. Sequencing used blood. The receptor set was obtained from a woman between 40 and 55 years old with Graves' ophthalmopathy.

This clonotype was counted at least ten times. The V call is TRBV12-3 or TRBV12-4, the J call TRBJ1-6; D gene ambiguous. V lost 5 bases and J lost 9, with 8 bases in between. This CDR3 is built from 12 residues. The CDR3 region has the DNA TGTGCCAGCAGTAGGACGATTTCACCCCTCCACTTT. This gives the protein CASSRTISPLHF.

A few counts support this clonotype. The V and J genes are TRBV2 and TRBJ2-2; D perhaps matches TRBD1 (6 bases). Germline CDR1 and CDR2: SNHLY and FYNNEI. V dropped 8 bases and J dropped 3 bases, with 13 bases sitting between them. CDR3 length: 14 amino acids. The CDR3 coding sequence is TGTGCCAGCCTTTCACAGGGATACACCGGGGAGCTGTTTTTT. Residues: CASLSQGYTGELFF.

The chain carries TRBV28 and TRBJ1-1, with 8 positions matching TRBD1. This CDR3 region has 15 residues. V was clipped by 5 bases and J by 5 bases; unmatched bases: 10. The germline gives CDR1 MDHEN, CDR2 SYDVKM. CDR3 amino acids: CASSTDRDFGTEAFF. The CDR3 bases are TGTGCCAGCAGTACGGACAGGGATTTCGGTACTGAAGCTTTCTTT.

The J gene is TRBJ2-5, the V gene TRBV12-3 or TRBV12-4, with 10 bases fitting TRBD2. The CDR3 is 13 amino acids. V lost 6 bases to trimming and J lost 5 bases; unmatched junction nucleotides: 3. This CDR3 is CASSTGLAETQYF. The CDR3 coding sequence is TGTGCCAGCAGCACGGGACTAGCGGAGACCCAGTACTTC.

The rearrangement uses TRBV9 and TRBJ1-2, with TRBD1 matching over 7 bases. With 1 base clipped from V and 10 bases from J, the junction kept 10 bases outside the gene matches. The CDR3 sequence is 14 residues long. The germline gives CDR1 SGDLS, CDR2 YYNGEE. The CDR3 bases are TGTGCCAGCAGCGTAAGCGAGCGGGACAGATCCTACACCTTC. Protein product: CASSVSERDRSYTF.

This clonotype was picked up many times. J is TRBJ2-7 and V is TRBV6-5, with 10 bases that match TRBD2. The CDR3 extends over 17 amino acids. The V gene end was trimmed by 4 bases and the J gene end by 5 bases; junction bases not matched to a gene: 14. The germline CDR1 and CDR2 sequences are MNHEY and SVGAGI. This chain's CDR3 is CASSSRAGGGMVHEQYF. Here the CDR3 DNA reads TGTGCCAGCAGTTCTCGAGCGGGAGGGGGAATGGTCCACGAGCAGTACTTC.

The chain couples TRBV6-5 to TRBJ1-3; no reliable D call. The V and J ends lost 0 bases and 2 bases respectively, with 8 bases between them. CDR3 length equals 15 residues. CDR1 is MNHEY, CDR2 SVGAGI, per germline. The CDR3 loop is CASSYSTGTGNTIYF. DNA of the CDR3: TGTGCCAGCAGTTACTCGACCGGGACTGGAAACACCATATATTTT.

Many counts were recorded for this clonotype. The chain links TRBV7-2 to TRBJ1-2, with TRBD1 identical over 7 bases. In germline, CDR1 is SGHTA, CDR2 FQGNSA. J was trimmed by 4 bases and V by 4 bases; bases with no gene match: 6. This CDR3 has 14 residues. CDR3 DNA: TGTGCCAGCAGCTACTCCCGGGACAGCTATGGCTACACCTTC. Translation gives CASSYSRDSYGYTF.

The chain has TRBV6-1 and TRBJ2-3, with D perhaps matching TRBD2 (6 bases). The CDR3 length is 17 residues. V lost 0 bases to trimming and J lost 3 bases, with 16 bases between them. The germline V gene has CDR1 MNHNS and CDR2 SASEGT. CDR3 sequence: CASSEALPGGGTDTQYF. CDR3 bases: TGTGCCAGCAGTGAAGCGCTTCCCGGCGGAGGGACAGATACGCAGTATTTT.

The rearrangement links TRBV29-1 to TRBJ2-2; maybe TRBD1 (7 bases). CDR3 length: 13 amino acids. Trimming removed 7 bases at V and 5 bases at J, with 14 bases between. CDR1 and CDR2 (germline): SQVTM, ANQGSEA. CDR3 protein: CSGRQGGTGELFF. Written as DNA, the CDR3 is TGCAGCGGTCGACAGGGAGGAACCGGGGAGCTGTTTTTT.

In this sample, this clonotype turned up once. The chain carries TRBV20-1 and TRBJ2-7; 7 positions match TRBD2. This CDR3 has 13 residues. The V gene end was trimmed by 6 bases and the J gene end by 5 bases; junction bases not matched to a gene: 10. Germline lookup yields CDR1 DFQATT and CDR2 SNEGSKA (reference sequence). DNA of the CDR3: TGCAGTGCCCCGAGGACTAGTTTCGACGAGCAGTACTTC. Its translation: CSAPRTSFDEQYF.

This clonotype was counted between two and nine times. The chain employs TRBV4-2 and TRBJ2-7, with D hard to call. The CDR3 is 14 residues long. V was pared by 0 bases and J by 2 bases, with 8 bases between. The V gene's germline CDR1 is LGHNA and CDR2 YNFKEQ. CDR3 amino acids: CASSQDTGTYEQYF. DNA of the CDR3: TGTGCCAGCAGCCAAGATACGGGTACCTACGAGCAGTACTTC.

The rearrangement joins TRBV6-5 to TRBJ1-1; a possible D gene is TRBD1 (5 bases). The germline CDR1 and CDR2 sequences are MNHEY and SVGAGI. This CDR3 region has 15 residues. Trimming removed 7 bases at V and 5 bases at J, with 20 bases between. This CDR3 reads CASTSRGRVGTEAFF. In nucleotides, the CDR3 is TGTGCCAGCACTTCCCGGGGGAGGGTAGGTACTGAAGCTTTCTTT.